The TCR beta chain under discussion was sequenced for a study of blood T cell repertoires in COVID-19. From germline, CDR1 is MNHEY and CDR2 SVGAGI. Trimming pared 10 bases from V and 3 bases from J, leaving 9 bases between. The length of the CDR3 is 12 residues. TCRdb's copy holds only in-frame clones and misses some; the assay was immunoSEQ multiplex PCR. The table lists 25,000 or so clones, just over 85% of them singletons, with over 20% in the top ten. The sequencing sample was made of peripheral blood. The chain links TRBV6-5 to TRBJ1-4; D gene uncertain. This TCR came from an older man in a cohort sampled during active COVID-19. The CDR3 sequence is CATSDSNEKLFF. The CDR3 region has the DNA TGTGCCACCTCGGACTCTAATGAAAAACTGTTTTTT.